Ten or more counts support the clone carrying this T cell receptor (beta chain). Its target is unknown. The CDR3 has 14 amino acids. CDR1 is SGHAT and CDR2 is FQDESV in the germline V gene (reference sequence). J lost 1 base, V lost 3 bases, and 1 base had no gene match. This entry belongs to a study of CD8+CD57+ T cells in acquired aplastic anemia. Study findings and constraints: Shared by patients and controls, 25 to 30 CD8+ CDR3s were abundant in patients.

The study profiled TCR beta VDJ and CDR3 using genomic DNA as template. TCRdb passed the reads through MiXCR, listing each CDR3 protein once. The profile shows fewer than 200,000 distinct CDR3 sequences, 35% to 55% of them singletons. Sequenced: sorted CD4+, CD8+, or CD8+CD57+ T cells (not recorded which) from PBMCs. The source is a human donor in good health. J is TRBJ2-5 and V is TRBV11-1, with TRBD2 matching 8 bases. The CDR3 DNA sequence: TGTGCCAGCAGCTTTAGCGGGATCCAAGAGACCCAGTACTTC. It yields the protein CASSFSGIQETQYF.